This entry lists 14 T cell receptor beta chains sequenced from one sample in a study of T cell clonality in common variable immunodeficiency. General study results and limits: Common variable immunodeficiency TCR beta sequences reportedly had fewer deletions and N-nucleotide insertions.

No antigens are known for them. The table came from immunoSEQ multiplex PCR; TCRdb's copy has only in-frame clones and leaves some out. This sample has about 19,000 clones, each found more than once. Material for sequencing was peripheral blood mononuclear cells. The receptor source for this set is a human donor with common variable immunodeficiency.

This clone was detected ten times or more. CDR3 amino acids: CASSLDRFYGYTF. Incomplete CDR3 DNA: TGTGCCAGCAGCTTGGACAGGTTCTATGGC. The chain combines TRBV5-4 with TRBJ1-2, with D maybe TRBD1 (5 bases). The read terminates 3 residues before the CDR3 end, so the remaining end is supplied by the germline J gene. Germline loops: CDR1 SGHNT, CDR2 YYREEE (reference sequence). V was cut by 0 bases and J by 4 bases, with 7 bases left in between. The CDR3 is made up of 13 amino acids.

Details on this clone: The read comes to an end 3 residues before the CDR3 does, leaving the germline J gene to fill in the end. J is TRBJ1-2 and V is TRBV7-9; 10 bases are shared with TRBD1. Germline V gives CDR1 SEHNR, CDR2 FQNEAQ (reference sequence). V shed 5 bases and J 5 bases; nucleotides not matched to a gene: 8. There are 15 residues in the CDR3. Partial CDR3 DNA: TGTGCCAGCAGCCACTCCGGGACAGGGGAATATGGC. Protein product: CASSHSGTGEYG. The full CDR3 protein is CASSHSGTGEYGYTF.

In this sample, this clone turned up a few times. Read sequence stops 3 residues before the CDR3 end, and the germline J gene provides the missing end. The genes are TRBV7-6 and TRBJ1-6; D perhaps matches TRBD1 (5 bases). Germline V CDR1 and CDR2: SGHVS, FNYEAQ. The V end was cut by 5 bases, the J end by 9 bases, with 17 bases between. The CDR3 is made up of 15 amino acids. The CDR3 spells CASSPSGGEGSPLHF. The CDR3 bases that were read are TGTGCCAGCAGCCCATCGGGAGGGGAGGGTTCACCC.

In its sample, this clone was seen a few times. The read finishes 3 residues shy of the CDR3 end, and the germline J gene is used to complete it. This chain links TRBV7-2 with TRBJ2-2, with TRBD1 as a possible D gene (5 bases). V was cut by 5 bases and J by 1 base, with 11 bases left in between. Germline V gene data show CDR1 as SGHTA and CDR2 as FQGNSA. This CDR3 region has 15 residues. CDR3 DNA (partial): TGTGCCAGCAGCCTACAGGTTCTGAACACCGGGGAG. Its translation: CASSLQVLNTGE. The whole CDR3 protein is CASSLQVLNTGELFF.

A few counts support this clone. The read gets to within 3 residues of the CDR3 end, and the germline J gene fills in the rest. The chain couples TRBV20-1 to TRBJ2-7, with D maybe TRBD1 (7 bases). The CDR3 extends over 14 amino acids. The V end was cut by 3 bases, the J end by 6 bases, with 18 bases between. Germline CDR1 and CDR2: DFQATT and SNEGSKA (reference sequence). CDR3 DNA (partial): TGCAGTGCTAGTCCCAGGGGGGACCTTCGCGAG. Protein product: CSASPRGDLRE. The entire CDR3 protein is CSASPRGDLREQYF.

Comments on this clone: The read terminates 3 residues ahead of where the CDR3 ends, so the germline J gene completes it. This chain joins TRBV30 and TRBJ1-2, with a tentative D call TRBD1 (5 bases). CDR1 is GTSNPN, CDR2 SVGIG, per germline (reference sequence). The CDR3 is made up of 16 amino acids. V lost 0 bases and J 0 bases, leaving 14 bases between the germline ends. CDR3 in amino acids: CAWSVLGGTSNYGYTF. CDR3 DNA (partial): TGTGCCTGGAGTGTACTAGGAGGGACTTCTAACTATGGC. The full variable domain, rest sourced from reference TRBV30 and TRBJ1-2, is SQTIHQWPATLVQPVGSPLSLECTVEGTSNPNLYWYRQAAGRGLQLLFYSVGIGQISSEVPQNLSASRPQDRQFILSSKKLLLSDSGFYLCAWSVLGGTSNYGYTFGSGTRLTVV.

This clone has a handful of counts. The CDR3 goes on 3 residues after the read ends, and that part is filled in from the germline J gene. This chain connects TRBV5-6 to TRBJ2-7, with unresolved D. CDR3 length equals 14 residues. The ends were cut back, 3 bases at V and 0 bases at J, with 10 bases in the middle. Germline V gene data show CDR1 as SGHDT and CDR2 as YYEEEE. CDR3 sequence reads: CASSWWASSYEQYF. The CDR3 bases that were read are TGTGCCAGCAGCTGGTGGGCGAGCTCCTACGAG. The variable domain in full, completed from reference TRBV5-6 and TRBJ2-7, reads DAGVTQSPTHLIKTRGQQVTLRCSPKSGHDTVSWYQQALGQGPQFIFQYYEEEERQRGNFPDRFSGHQFPNYSSELNVNALLLGDSALYLCASSWWASSYEQYFGPGTRLTVT.

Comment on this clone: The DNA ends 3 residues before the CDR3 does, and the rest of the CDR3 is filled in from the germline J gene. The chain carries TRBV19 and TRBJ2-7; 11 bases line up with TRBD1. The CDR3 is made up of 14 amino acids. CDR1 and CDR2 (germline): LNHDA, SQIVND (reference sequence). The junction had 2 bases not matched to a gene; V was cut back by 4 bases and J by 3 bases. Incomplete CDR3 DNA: TGTGCCAGTAGTAAGGACAGGGGGCTCTACGAG. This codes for CASSKDRGLYE. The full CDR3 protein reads CASSKDRGLYEQYF.

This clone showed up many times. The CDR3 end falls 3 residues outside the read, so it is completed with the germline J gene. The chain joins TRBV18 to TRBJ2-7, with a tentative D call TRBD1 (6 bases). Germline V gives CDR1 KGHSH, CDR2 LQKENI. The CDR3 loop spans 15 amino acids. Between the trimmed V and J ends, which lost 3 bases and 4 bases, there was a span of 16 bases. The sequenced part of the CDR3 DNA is TGTGCCAGCTCACCGCCCGGGACAAATTATTACGAG. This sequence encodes CASSPPGTNYYE. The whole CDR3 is CASSPPGTNYYEQYF. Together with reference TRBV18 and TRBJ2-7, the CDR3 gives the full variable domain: NAGVMQNPRHLVRRRGQEARLRCSPMKGHSHVYWYRQLPEEGLKFMVYLQKENIIDESGMPKERFSAEFPKEGPSILRIQQVVRGDSAAYFCASSPPGTNYYEQYFGPGTRLTVT.

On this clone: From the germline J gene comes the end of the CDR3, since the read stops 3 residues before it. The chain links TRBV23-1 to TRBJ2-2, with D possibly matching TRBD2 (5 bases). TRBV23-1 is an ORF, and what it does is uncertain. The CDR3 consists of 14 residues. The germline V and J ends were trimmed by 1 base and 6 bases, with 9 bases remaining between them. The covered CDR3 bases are TGCGCCAGCAGTCAATTTCCGGGGTCCGGGGAG. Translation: CASSQFPGSGE. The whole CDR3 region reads CASSQFPGSGELFF.

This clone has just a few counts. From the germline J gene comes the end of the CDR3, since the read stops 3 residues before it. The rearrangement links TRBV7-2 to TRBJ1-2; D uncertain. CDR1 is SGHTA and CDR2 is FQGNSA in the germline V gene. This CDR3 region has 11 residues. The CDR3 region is CASSLGASYTF. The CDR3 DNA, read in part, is TGTGCCAGCAGCTTAGGAGCGAGC. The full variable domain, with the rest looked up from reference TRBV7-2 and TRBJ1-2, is GAGVSQSPSNKVTEKGKDVELRCDPISGHTALYWYRQSLGQGLEFLIYFQGNSAPDKSGLPSDRFSAERTGGSVSTLTIQRTQQEDSAVYLCASSLGASYTFGSGTRLTVV.

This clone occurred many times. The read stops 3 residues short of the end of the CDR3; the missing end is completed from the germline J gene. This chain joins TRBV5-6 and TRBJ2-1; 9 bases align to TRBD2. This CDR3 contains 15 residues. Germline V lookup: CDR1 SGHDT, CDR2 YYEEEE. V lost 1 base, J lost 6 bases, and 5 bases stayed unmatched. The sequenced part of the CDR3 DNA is TGTGCCAGCAGCTTGATCAGCGGGGGGCCCAATGAG. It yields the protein CASSLISGGPNE. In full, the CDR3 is CASSLISGGPNEQFF.

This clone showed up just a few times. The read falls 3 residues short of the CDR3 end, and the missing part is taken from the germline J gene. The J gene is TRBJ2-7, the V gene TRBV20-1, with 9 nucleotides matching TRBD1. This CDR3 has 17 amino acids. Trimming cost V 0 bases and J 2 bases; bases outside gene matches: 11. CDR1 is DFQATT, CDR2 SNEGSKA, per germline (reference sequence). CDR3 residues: CSARDTLDRGVTYEQYF. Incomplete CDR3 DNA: TGCAGTGCTAGAGATACCCTAGACAGGGGGGTTACCTACGAG.

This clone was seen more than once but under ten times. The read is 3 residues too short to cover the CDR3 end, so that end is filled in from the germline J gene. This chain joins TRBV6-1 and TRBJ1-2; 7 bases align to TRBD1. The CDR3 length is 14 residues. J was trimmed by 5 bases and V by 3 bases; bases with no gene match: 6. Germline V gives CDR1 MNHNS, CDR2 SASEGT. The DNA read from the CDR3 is TGTGCCAGCAGTGAGCGGGGACAGCATTATGGC. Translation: CASSERGQHYG. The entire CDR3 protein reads CASSERGQHYGYTF.